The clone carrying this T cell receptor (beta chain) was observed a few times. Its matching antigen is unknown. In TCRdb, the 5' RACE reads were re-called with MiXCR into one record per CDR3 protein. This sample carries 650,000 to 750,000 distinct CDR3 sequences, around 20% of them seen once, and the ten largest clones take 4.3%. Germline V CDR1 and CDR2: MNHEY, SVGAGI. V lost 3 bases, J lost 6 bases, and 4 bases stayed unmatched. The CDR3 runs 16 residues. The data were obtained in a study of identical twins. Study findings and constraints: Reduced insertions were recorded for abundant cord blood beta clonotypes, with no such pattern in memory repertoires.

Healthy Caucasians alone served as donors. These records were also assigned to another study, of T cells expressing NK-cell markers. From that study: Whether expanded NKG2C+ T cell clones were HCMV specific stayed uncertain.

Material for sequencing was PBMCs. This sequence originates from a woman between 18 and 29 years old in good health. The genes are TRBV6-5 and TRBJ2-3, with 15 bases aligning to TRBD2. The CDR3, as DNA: TGTGCCAGCAGTTATGCCGGGACTAGCGGGAGGGATACGCAGTATTTT. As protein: CASSYAGTSGRDTQYF.